The 29 T cell receptor beta chains reported below all come from one sample, sequenced in a study of cytomegalovirus exposure and HLA in healthy donors. Both 60 Vbeta primers and 13 Jbeta primers went into the PCR. Generated by immunoSEQ multiplex PCR, the TCRdb table keeps only in-frame clones and is missing some. The sample yields about 26,000 clones, 70% seen once. Specimen: PBMCs. Every receptor here comes from a woman between 45 and 65 years old in good health and CMV-seronegative.

This chain joins TRBV6-5 and TRBJ1-1; no definite D call. This CDR3 is built from 13 residues. Trimming pared 5 bases from V and 4 bases from J, leaving 11 bases between. Germline V gene sequence: CDR1 MNHEY, CDR2 SVGAGI. The CDR3 is CASSGPGGTEAFF. CDR3 DNA sequence: TGTGCCAGCAGTGGCCCCGGAGGCACTGAAGCTTTCTTT.

The rearrangement joins TRBV5-4 to TRBJ2-5, with 7 positions matching TRBD2. This CDR3 spans 14 amino acids. Germline V lookup: CDR1 SGHNT, CDR2 YYREEE (reference sequence). Germline trimming cut 2 bases from V and 3 bases from J; bases unmatched to any gene: 4. The CDR3 nucleotides read TGTGCCAGCAGCTTTGGTGGGGGGGAAGAGACCCAGTACTTC. Protein: CASSFGGGEETQYF.

This rearrangement joins TRBV6-1 to TRBJ2-1, with D perhaps TRBD2 (5 bases). Germline V gene data show CDR1 as MNHNS and CDR2 as SASEGT. The CDR3 contains 15 residues. Trimming took off 6 bases at V and 8 bases at J, with 20 bases between the two ends. The CDR3 loop reads CASSVSGVPQDEQFF. The CDR3 DNA reads TGTGCCAGCAGCGTAAGCGGAGTCCCCCAGGATGAGCAGTTCTTC.

The genes are TRBV5-1 and TRBJ1-1; the D is unclear. The ends were cut back, 4 bases at V and 5 bases at J, with 15 bases in the middle. Germline-derived CDR1 and CDR2 are SGHRS and YFSETQ. There are 14 residues in the CDR3. The CDR3 sequence is CASSPGILVTEAFF. The DNA of the CDR3 is TGCGCCAGCAGCCCGGGAATTTTGGTGACTGAAGCTTTCTTT.

The rearrangement joins TRBV15 to TRBJ1-4, with unresolved D. The germline V gene encodes CDR1 LNHNV and CDR2 YYDKDF (reference sequence). Trimming took 0 bases from V and 3 from J, leaving 8 bases between them. This CDR3 comprises 15 residues. The CDR3 DNA sequence: TGTGCCACCAGCAGAGACGGAGCTTCTAATGAAAAACTGTTTTTT. Translating gives CATSRDGASNEKLFF. The full variable domain, its missing parts supplied by reference TRBV15 and TRBJ1-4, is DAMVIQNPRYQVTQFGKPVTLSCSQTLNHNVMYWYQQKSSQAPKLLFHYYDKDFNNEADTPDNFQSRRPNTSFCFLDIRSPGLGDTAMYLCATSRDGASNEKLFFGSGTQLSVL.

The gene calls are TRBV6-1 and TRBJ1-4; a possible D gene is TRBD1 (6 bases). CDR1 is MNHNS, CDR2 SASEGT, per germline. This CDR3 spans 14 amino acids. Trimming stripped 4 bases from V and 5 bases from J, with 11 bases between. CDR3 residues: CASSGGQINEKLFF. DNA for the CDR3: TGTGCCAGCAGTGGGGGGCAGATAAATGAAAAACTGTTTTTT.

This clone has just a few counts. This chain connects TRBV29-1 to TRBJ2-7, with a weak D call TRBD2 (6 bases). CDR1 and CDR2 from the germline V gene are SQVTM and ANQGSEA. Trimming stripped 4 bases from V and 6 bases from J, with 10 bases between. This CDR3 has 11 amino acids. In DNA form, the CDR3 reads TGCAGCGTTGTCCAGGAGGGCGAGCAGTACTTC. Protein: CSVVQEGEQYF.

This chain joins TRBV6-6 and TRBJ2-1; 7 bases map to TRBD1. The CDR3 runs to 16 residues. Per germline, CDR1 MNHNY and CDR2 SVGAGI (reference sequence). After removal of 3 bases from V and 1 base from J, the junction contained 6 bases not matched to a gene. The CDR3: CASSYHLRGSYNEQFF. Here the CDR3 DNA reads TGTGCCAGCAGTTATCACCTCAGGGGGTCCTACAATGAGCAGTTCTTC.

V and J are TRBV5-4 and TRBJ2-3; no firm D call. This CDR3 comprises 12 residues. Germline CDR1 and CDR2: SGHNT and YYREEE (reference sequence). Trimming removed 5 bases from V and 0 bases from J, with 4 bases in between. In DNA form, the CDR3 reads TGTGCCAGCAGTCGTAGCACAGATACGCAGTATTTT. Protein product: CASSRSTDTQYF. Supplemented by reference TRBV5-4 and TRBJ2-3, the full variable domain reads ETGVTQSPTHLIKTRGQQVTLRCSSQSGHNTVSWYQQALGQGPQFIFQYYREEENGRGNFPPRFSGLQFPNYSSELNVNALELDDSALYLCASSRSTDTQYFGPGTRLTVL.

The rearrangement uses TRBV19 and TRBJ1-2; 7 nucleotides line up with TRBD1. Germline loops: CDR1 LNHDA, CDR2 SQIVND (reference sequence). With 4 bases clipped from V and 8 bases from J, the junction kept 4 bases outside the gene matches. The CDR3 is 12 amino acids. The CDR3 sequence is CASSTRQGGYTF. As DNA, the CDR3 is TGTGCCAGTAGTACTCGACAGGGCGGCTACACCTTC.

The chain combines TRBV20-1 with TRBJ1-5; D may be TRBD1 (6 bases). Germline V gene lookup returns CDR1 DFQATT and CDR2 SNEGSKA (reference sequence). The CDR3 runs 11 residues. Trimming shortened V by 4 bases and J by 10 bases, and 11 bases separated the two germline ends. The CDR3 spells CSAKGGGPQHF. The CDR3 DNA reads TGCAGTGCTAAAGGGGGTGGTCCCCAGCATTTT.

J is TRBJ1-1 and V is TRBV9, with D perhaps TRBD1 (5 bases). V lost 0 bases to trimming and J lost 2 bases, with 14 bases between them. Germline loops: CDR1 SGDLS, CDR2 YYNGEE. The CDR3 sequence is 16 residues long. CDR3 amino acids: CASSVAQENFNTEAFF. In DNA, the CDR3 is TGTGCCAGCAGCGTAGCACAGGAGAACTTTAACACTGAAGCTTTCTTT.

This sequence joins TRBV14 and TRBJ1-1; D remains ambiguous. Germline V gene sequence: CDR1 SGHDN, CDR2 FVKESK. The CDR3 is 12 amino acids. The V end was cut by 4 bases, the J end by 5 bases, with 8 bases between. Here the CDR3 reads CASSPGSTEAFF. The DNA for the CDR3 is TGTGCCAGCAGCCCGGGGAGTACTGAAGCTTTCTTT. Full variable domain (missing parts from reference TRBV14 and TRBJ1-1): EAGVTQFPSHSVIEKGQTVTLRCDPISGHDNLYWYRRVMGKEIKFLLHFVKESKQDESGMPNNRFLAERTGGTYSTLKVQPAELEDSGVYFCASSPGSTEAFFGQGTRLTVV.

The chain uses TRBV7-9 and TRBJ1-4; D perhaps matches TRBD1 (5 bases). The CDR3 runs 16 residues. The germline V gene has CDR1 SEHNR and CDR2 FQNEAQ (reference sequence). V lost 1 base, J lost 3 bases, and 12 bases lay in between. The CDR3 protein is CASSLEGARANEKLFF. CDR3 coding DNA: TGTGCCAGCAGCTTAGAAGGGGCTCGGGCTAATGAAAAACTGTTTTTT.

The rearrangement uses TRBV27 and TRBJ1-5; D might be TRBD1 (6 bases). The CDR3 sequence is 13 residues long. CDR1 MNHEY and CDR2 SMNVEV come from the germline V gene (reference sequence). Trimming took off 6 bases at V and 5 bases at J, with 11 bases between the two ends. The CDR3 nucleotides are TGTGCCAGCAGGCAGGGGATCCATCAGCCCCAGCATTTT. Translated, it gives CASRQGIHQPQHF.

The rearrangement joins TRBV5-1 to TRBJ1-3, with D possibly being TRBD1 (6 bases). V was shortened by 5 bases and J by 11 bases, with 23 bases between the two germline ends. Germline V lookup: CDR1 SGHRS, CDR2 YFSETQ. CDR3 size: 15 residues. This CDR3 reads CASSRGTEAGKAIYF. The CDR3 bases are TGCGCCAGCAGTAGGGGGACCGAAGCTGGAAAAGCCATATATTTT.

The chain employs TRBV1 and TRBJ2-5; the table gives TRBD2 as D, unverified against the DNA. TRBV1 counts as a pseudogene. The CDR3 runs to 14 residues. The CDR3 loop reads CTSSQDDSAPTQYF. Here the CDR3 DNA reads TGCACCAGCAGCCAAGACGACTCCGCACCTACCCAGTACTTC.

This chain uses TRBV5-1 with TRBJ1-2, with D perhaps TRBD1 (6 bases). The V gene lost 9 bases and the J gene lost 4 bases, with 16 bases spanning the gap. Germline CDR1 reads SGHRS; CDR2 reads YFSETQ. The length of the CDR3 is 13 residues. CDR3 sequence reads: CATETGSGYGYTF. The CDR3 DNA sequence: TGCGCCACTGAAACAGGGTCCGGCTATGGCTACACCTTC.

The chain employs TRBV6-5 and TRBJ2-5, with TRBD2 matching over 7 bases. Germline CDR1 and CDR2: MNHEY and SVGAGI. J lost 4 bases, V lost 6 bases, and 8 bases had no gene match. The CDR3 loop spans 14 amino acids. The CDR3 DNA follows: TGTGCCAGCAGAGAGTGGGGGGGTGGAGAGACCCAGTACTTC. Translation: CASREWGGGETQYF.

The rearrangement uses TRBV6-1 and TRBJ1-2; perhaps TRBD1 as D (6 bases). Trimming left V 2 bases short and J 5 bases short, with 9 bases between. The germline CDR1 and CDR2 sequences are MNHNS and SASEGT. CDR3 length: 13 amino acids. CDR3 in amino acids: CASSEQGTYGYTF. The CDR3 coding sequence is TGTGCCAGCAGTGAACAGGGGACATATGGCTACACCTTC.

This clone was seen a handful of times. This chain uses TRBV4-1 with TRBJ2-3; tentative D call: TRBD1 (5 bases). CDR3 size: 13 residues. V lost 4 bases and J 4 bases, leaving 9 bases between the germline ends. Germline lookup yields CDR1 MGHRA and CDR2 YSYEKL. CDR3 protein: CASSLQGADTQYF. CDR3 nucleotide sequence: TGCGCCAGCAGCCTCCAGGGTGCAGATACGCAGTATTTT.

The chain is built from TRBV13 and TRBJ1-4, with 10 positions matching TRBD1. The J segment lost 8 bases and the V segment lost 2 bases, leaving 5 bases of the junction unmatched. CDR1 and CDR2 from the germline V gene are PRHDT and FYEKMQ (reference sequence). The CDR3 extends over 15 amino acids. CDR3 DNA sequence: TGTGCCAGCAGCTTAAGGGACAGGGGAGAGGAAAAACTGTTTTTT. Protein: CASSLRDRGEEKLFF.

The chain uses TRBV7-8 and TRBJ1-2; D is undetermined. Trimming shortened V by 5 bases and J by 2 bases, and 9 bases separated the two germline ends. CDR1 SGHVS and CDR2 FQNEAQ come from the germline V gene. The CDR3 runs 13 residues. The CDR3 nucleotides are TGTGCCAGCAGCGTTGAGGGCAACTATGGCTACACCTTC. Protein sequence: CASSVEGNYGYTF.

The chain combines TRBV9 with TRBJ2-5; tentative D call: TRBD2 (5 bases). The germline V gene encodes CDR1 SGDLS and CDR2 YYNGEE. Trimming stripped 4 bases from V and 3 bases from J, with 10 bases between. The CDR3 covers 13 residues. The CDR3 DNA is TGTGCCAGCAGCCCGGACTTGGAAGAGACCCAGTACTTC. Its protein product is CASSPDLEETQYF.

The V call is TRBV5-1, the J call TRBJ2-2; 14 bases are shared with TRBD2. Unmatched junction bases numbered 11, after V lost 4 bases and J lost 3 bases. CDR1 and CDR2 (germline): SGHRS, YFSETQ. The CDR3 extends over 19 amino acids. As DNA, the CDR3 is TGCGCCAGCAGCGCCAAGACTAGCGGGGGGGAAGTCGACACCGGGGAGCTGTTTTTT. It encodes CASSAKTSGGEVDTGELFF.

The CDR3 DNA reads TGTGCCACCAGCAGAGTAGGACAGGGACATCAGCCCCAGCATTTT. Translation: CATSRVGQGHQPQHF. The chain employs TRBV15 and TRBJ1-5; TRBD1 matches at 8 bases. Germline trimming cut 1 base from V and 5 bases from J; bases unmatched to any gene: 4. The CDR3 is made up of 15 amino acids. CDR1 and CDR2 (germline): LNHNV, YYDKDF (reference sequence).

CDR3 residues: CASRLASGGAKNIQYF. Here the CDR3 DNA reads TGCGCCAGCAGACTGGCTAGCGGGGGGGCCAAAAACATTCAGTACTTC. The genes are TRBV5-1 and TRBJ2-4, with 11 bases aligning to TRBD2. The length of the CDR3 is 16 residues. V was clipped by 5 bases and J by 1 base; unmatched bases: 5. In germline, CDR1 is SGHRS, CDR2 YFSETQ.

J is TRBJ2-7 and V is TRBV6-1; D may be TRBD2 (5 bases). Germline V gives CDR1 MNHNS, CDR2 SASEGT. The CDR3 is 11 amino acids. Trimming pared 8 bases from V and 1 base from J, leaving 6 bases between. CDR3 in DNA: TGTGCCAGCGGGGAGTCCTACGAGCAGTACTTC. Protein: CASGESYEQYF.

This chain uses TRBV7-9 with TRBJ2-1; a possible D gene is TRBD2 (5 bases). Trimming stripped 5 bases from V and 2 bases from J, with 7 bases between. From germline, CDR1 is SEHNR and CDR2 FQNEAQ (reference sequence). This CDR3 spans 13 amino acids. The CDR3 spells CASSHGAYNEQFF. The CDR3 nucleotides are TGTGCCAGCAGCCACGGGGCCTACAATGAGCAGTTCTTC.